These T cell receptor beta chains were read from a single sample in a study of cytomegalovirus exposure and HLA in healthy donors. Repertoires were generated with immunoSEQ multiplex PCR, while TCRdb's copy carries only in-frame clones and drops some. This table holds approximately 130,000 clones, around 90% found once. Sequenced material: PBMCs. Receptors originate from a woman aged 18-30 years in good health and CMV-seronegative. Both conserved end residues are part of each CDR3.

CDR3aa	v_gene	j_gene
CASSSWDRVYEQYF	TRBV28	TRBJ2-7
CASSLYQLRSSYNSPLHF	TRBV5-5	TRBJ1-6
CASSLSDRAASGNTIYF	TRBV7-2	TRBJ1-3
CAWRTGAVTEAFF	TRBV30	TRBJ1-1
CASSPTLAGSTDTQYF	TRBV18	TRBJ2-3
CASSLDRGRDTEAFF	TRBV11-2	TRBJ1-1
CASSMTSGPTDTQYF	TRBV19	TRBJ2-3
CASSPGSSYNEQFF	TRBV18	TRBJ2-1
CASSGTHSYEQYF	TRBV2	TRBJ2-7
CASSSTGTDTQYF	TRBV5-1	TRBJ2-3
CASSLDRGRLMNTEAFF	TRBV28	TRBJ1-1
CASSWGQGAYGQFF	TRBV5-1	TRBJ2-1
CASSVGGRGNSPLHF	TRBV9	TRBJ1-6
CASSPGQGPLDYTF	TRBV27	TRBJ1-2
CASSQDTASNEQFF	TRBV4-3	TRBJ2-1
CASSVGRGRGLETQYF	TRBV9	TRBJ2-5
CASRPAGGPSPFPDTQYF	TRBV11-2	TRBJ2-3
CASSTGWANEKLFF	TRBV6-5	TRBJ1-4
CASSSGTGPYEQYF	TRBV5-1	TRBJ2-7
CASSLFFGFGQRTEAFF	TRBV27	TRBJ1-1
CAWSVRGPRQFF	TRBV30	TRBJ2-1
CASSPYPNTGELFF	TRBV7-9	TRBJ2-2
CASSVDRGKEAFF	TRBV2	TRBJ1-1
CASRELADSSYEQYF	TRBV27	TRBJ2-7
CASSPTGDYGYTF	TRBV6-6	TRBJ1-2
CASSYSIQAFF	TRBV6-5	TRBJ1-1
CASSYIQGYEQYF	TRBV5-4	TRBJ2-7
CASSATSGGLYNEQFF	TRBV6-1	TRBJ2-1
CASSVARGGAQLYGYTF	TRBV9	TRBJ1-2
CASSEGPGGYTF	TRBV5-1	TRBJ1-2
CATNGPQVTEAFF	TRBV6-6	TRBJ1-1
CASSPIVWQGVTDTQYF	TRBV11-3	TRBJ2-3
CASSPDLVLMDQPQHF	TRBV5-5	TRBJ1-5
CASTLPLFFGEQYF	TRBV27	TRBJ2-7
CASSHGTANYEQYF	TRBV4-3	TRBJ2-7
CAINIRVLAADTQYF	TRBV7-9	TRBJ2-3
CASSLLSGQATDTQYF	TRBV11-2	TRBJ2-3
CASSLQVLGNQPQHF	TRBV19	TRBJ1-5
CASSSAGVTGELFF	TRBV7-6	TRBJ2-2
CASRNPSGRREQYF	TRBV6-5	TRBJ2-7
CASSLSGLAGRRDEQFF	TRBV7-8	TRBJ2-1
CASRTSSTGIGYGYTF	TRBV19	TRBJ1-2
CASSGAISTDTQYF	TRBV2	TRBJ2-3
CASSVELVNTGELFF	TRBV9	TRBJ2-2
CATSRDPPWTSGGNEQFF	TRBV15	TRBJ2-1
CASSLKPPTGDWFGETQYF	TRBV7-3	TRBJ2-5
CASSRGSSYNEQFF	TRBV28	TRBJ2-1
CASNPRPTSYEQYF	TRBV2	TRBJ2-7
CASTPGGGTYEQYF	TRBV19	TRBJ2-7
CASSRDSTNSPLHF	TRBV18	TRBJ1-6